These 12 T cell receptor beta chains were all obtained from the same sample, sequenced in a study of memory CD4+ T cells and cytomegalovirus serostatus. Libraries were prepared by immunoSEQ multiplex PCR; TCRdb keeps only in-frame clonotypes and omits some of them. Of approximately 51,000 clones in the sample, approximately 74% were seen once. The sort gate was single viable CD3+CD4+CD8-CD45RO+ cells for memory CD4+ T cells. Sequencing input: memory CD4+ T cells from blood. These receptors came from an adult in good health and CMV-seropositive.

This rearrangement joins TRBV5-4 to TRBJ2-7; 10 bases line up with TRBD2. The CDR3 is made up of 19 amino acids. Looked up from germline, CDR1 is SGHNT and CDR2 is YYREEE (reference sequence). Losses at the gene ends were 4 bases for V and 0 bases for J; bases not matched to a gene: 16. The CDR3 loop reads CASSRDLVASGGSSYEQYF. The CDR3 DNA reads TGTGCCAGCAGCCGGGATTTGGTGGCTAGCGGGGGCAGCTCCTACGAGCAGTACTTC. The variable domain in full, with the rest retrieved from reference TRBV5-4 and TRBJ2-7, is ETGVTQSPTHLIKTRGQQVTLRCSSQSGHNTVSWYQQALGQGPQFIFQYYREEENGRGNFPPRFSGLQFPNYSSELNVNALELDDSALYLCASSRDLVASGGSSYEQYFGPGTRLTVT.

The chain is built from TRBV28 and TRBJ1-6; 11 bases match TRBD1. Looked up from germline, CDR1 is MDHEN and CDR2 is SYDVKM. V lost 2 bases to trimming and J lost 12 bases; unmatched junction nucleotides: 9. The CDR3 extends over 16 amino acids. CDR3 coding DNA: TGTGCCAGCAGTTTAGGGGGACAGGGGGAAGGGGTACCCCTCCACTTT. This sequence encodes CASSLGGQGEGVPLHF.

The chain employs TRBV4-1 and TRBJ2-4; TRBD1 matches at 7 bases. The CDR3 spans 14 residues. Germline V lookup: CDR1 MGHRA, CDR2 YSYEKL. V lost 2 bases, J lost 6 bases, and 4 bases stayed unmatched. CDR3 nucleotides: TGCGCCAGCAGCCAACCGGGACAGTCAAACATTCAGTACTTC. Translation gives CASSQPGQSNIQYF.

This clone was seen just once. The rearrangement joins TRBV19 to TRBJ2-7; TRBD1 agrees at 9 bases. The ends lost 0 bases at V and 6 bases at J; junction bases unmatched: 12. Germline assignment: CDR1 LNHDA and CDR2 SQIVND (reference sequence). The CDR3 length is 17 residues. The CDR3 protein is CASSIDLERGQGGEQYF. The CDR3 coding sequence is TGTGCCAGTAGTATAGATCTAGAGAGGGGACAGGGTGGCGAGCAGTACTTC. The whole variable domain, filled in from reference TRBV19 and TRBJ2-7, reads DGGITQSPKYLFRKEGQNVTLSCEQNLNHDAMYWYRQDPGQGLRLIYYSQIVNDFQKGDIAEGYSVSREKKESFPLTVTSAQKNPTAFYLCASSIDLERGQGGEQYFGPGTRLTVT.

The chain combines TRBV5-1 with TRBJ1-4; TRBD1 agrees at 8 bases. The CDR3 spans 17 residues. V was pared by 1 base and J by 3 bases, with 8 bases of the junction left unmatched. Germline V gene lookup returns CDR1 SGHRS and CDR2 YFSETQ. CDR3: CASSLRAGGSANEKLFF. Written as DNA, the CDR3 is TGCGCCAGCAGCTTGAGGGCAGGGGGCTCAGCTAATGAAAAACTGTTTTTT.

V gene TRBV7-2 combines with J gene TRBJ2-3, with 7 bases fitting TRBD1. The CDR3 is 13 amino acids. From germline, CDR1 is SGHTA and CDR2 FQGNSA. Trimming at V came to 5 bases and at J to 9 bases, leaving 8 bases not matched to a gene. The CDR3 coding sequence is TGTGCCAGCAGCCCCACAGGGGCGGAGACGCAGTATTTT. As protein: CASSPTGAETQYF. Complete variable domain (other parts from reference TRBV7-2 and TRBJ2-3): GAGVSQSPSNKVTEKGKDVELRCDPISGHTALYWYRQSLGQGLEFLIYFQGNSAPDKSGLPSDRFSAERTGGSVSTLTIQRTQQEDSAVYLCASSPTGAETQYFGPGTRLTVL.

This clone was counted between two and nine times. V usage is TRBV18 and J usage is TRBJ1-1; D remains unclear. The CDR3 spans 18 residues. Looked up from germline, CDR1 is KGHSH and CDR2 is LQKENI. Trimming shortened V by 6 bases and J by 0 bases, and 23 bases separated the two germline ends. CDR3 in DNA: TGTGCCAGCTCCCAATCGTCGGCGGCGAGGGTATTGAACACTGAAGCTTTCTTT. Encoded protein: CASSQSSAARVLNTEAFF. Variable domain in full (rest from reference TRBV18 and TRBJ1-1): NAGVMQNPRHLVRRRGQEARLRCSPMKGHSHVYWYRQLPEEGLKFMVYLQKENIIDESGMPKERFSAEFPKEGPSILRIQQVVRGDSAAYFCASSQSSAARVLNTEAFFGQGTRLTVV.

In its sample, this clone was seen once. The V and J genes are TRBV2 and TRBJ1-2, with D unclear. This CDR3 contains 11 residues. Germline values: CDR1 SNHLY, CDR2 FYNNEI. Trimming pared 8 bases from V and 4 bases from J, leaving 8 bases between. As DNA, the CDR3 is TGTGCCAGCGGGCTCTCCTATGGCTACACCTTC. This encodes CASGLSYGYTF.

This clone was detected only once. The chain carries TRBV7-2 and TRBJ2-7, with TRBD1 matching over 9 bases. The CDR3 is 14 amino acids. CDR1 and CDR2 from the germline V gene are SGHTA and FQGNSA. V was clipped by 5 bases and J by 4 bases; unmatched bases: 6. The CDR3 sequence is CASSPGTGNYEQYF. CDR3 nucleotide sequence: TGTGCCAGCAGCCCCGGGACAGGGAATTACGAGCAGTACTTC.

This chain links TRBV6-1 with TRBJ1-1; possible D gene TRBD1, 6 bases. Germline CDR1 is MNHNS and CDR2 is SASEGT. CDR3 size: 14 residues. V was cut by 7 bases and J by 2 bases, with 14 bases left in between. As DNA, the CDR3 is TGTGCCAGCACTCGACAGGTCCGTAACACTGAAGCTTTCTTT. Translating it yields CASTRQVRNTEAFF.

The chain links TRBV6-6 to TRBJ2-2; TRBD2 might be the D (6 bases). With 6 bases removed from V and 6 bases from J, the gap between germline ends came to 17 bases. In germline, CDR1 is MNHNY, CDR2 SVGAGI (reference sequence). The CDR3 runs to 15 residues. The chain's CDR3 is CASRERGIVAGELFF. Here the CDR3 DNA reads TGTGCCAGCAGGGAACGGGGGATTGTAGCCGGGGAGCTGTTTTTT.

In its sample, this clone ranks as medium-sized. This sequence joins TRBV20-1 and TRBJ2-7; D is uncertain. The CDR3 covers 10 residues. CDR1 and CDR2 (germline): DFQATT, SNEGSKA (reference sequence). Between the trimmed V and J ends, which lost 4 bases and 4 bases, there was a span of 5 bases. The CDR3 sequence: CSAMRYEQYF. DNA for the CDR3: TGCAGTGCTATGAGGTACGAGCAGTACTTC.